There are a few counts of the clone carrying this T cell receptor (beta chain). Indicated time point: pre-sensitization, week 0. As to treatment: therapeutic diphenylcyclopropenone sensitization with weekly scalp DPC. Unfractionated whole blood was the source from which total RNA was extracted. Trimming took 5 bases from V and 6 from J, leaving 14 bases between them. Germline V gene lookup returns CDR1 SEHNR and CDR2 FQNEAQ (reference sequence). This CDR3 comprises 14 residues. This specimen comes from a study of human T cells and chemical hapten exposure. TCRdb processed the RACE reads anew with MiXCR; each CDR3 protein has one entry. This table holds fewer than 45,000 distinct CDR3 sequences, 10% found once.

The rearrangement links TRBV7-9 to TRBJ2-4; no clear D gene. Source: whole blood, taken in connection with sensitization to the hapten diphenylcyclopropenone (DPC). This sequence originates from a man in his fifties or sixties with alopecia areata. Some clones in this sample may be carry-over from other donors' samples. CDR3 sequence: CASSPVASLNIQYF. The CDR3 DNA sequence: TGTGCCAGCAGCCCGGTGGCGTCCCTAAACATTCAGTACTTC.